This TCR beta chain was sequenced in a study of blood T cell repertoires in COVID-19. Study in general: Donors in the United States, Italy and Spain gave samples during acute or convalescent COVID-19. Nucleic acid was either cDNA or gDNA, and it came from T cells, B-cell-depleted T cells, or PBMCs.

Per the original data handling: For nucleated cells, counts were estimated from reference gene primer amplification. TCRdb's copy holds only in-frame clones and misses some; the assay was immunoSEQ multiplex PCR. Clonal size and the V and J genes are those of that table, whereas D and trimming came from the DNA. The sample lists tens of thousands of clones, 90% occurring once. Seattle-derived patients entered the study during active infection and were followed longitudinally. V shed 1 base and J 5 bases; nucleotides not matched to a gene: 3. Germline assignment: CDR1 LGHNA and CDR2 YSLEER. The CDR3 runs 15 residues.

The sample consisted of peripheral blood. The J gene is TRBJ2-1, the V gene TRBV4-3, with TRBD2 matching over 9 bases. This TCR derives from a man in his late teens or twenties with COVID-19, enrolled during active disease. The CDR3 sequence: CASSQGAGGNNEQFF. The DNA for the CDR3 is TGCGCCAGCAGCCAAGGAGCGGGAGGAAACAATGAGCAGTTCTTC.